The T cell receptor beta chain under discussion was sequenced for a study of tissue T cells after allogeneic stem cell transplantation. Whole-study results and caveats: TCR repertoires tracked anatomic similarity, regardless of disease or transplant status. Some tissue clones might be persisting host cells; their alloreactivity or antigen specificity was not determined.

The CDR3 runs to 13 residues. V was shortened by 5 bases and J by 4 bases, with 8 bases between the two germline ends. CDR1 is SGHSA and CDR2 is FRNQAP in the germline V gene. CDR3 sequences, V/J genes, frequencies and template counts came from survey-depth TCRbeta sequencing. Generated by immunoSEQ multiplex PCR, the TCRdb table keeps only in-frame clones and is missing some. The profile shows about 10,000 clones, around half of them singletons. Specified time point: mouse harvest day 7 after allogeneic transplant. Tail vein injection delivered 10^7 T-cell-depleted bone marrow cells and 10^6 splenic CD5+ T cells. This clone was observed a few times. The antigen remains unidentified. Genes and germline are mouse. The read ends 1 residue before the CDR3 terminus; that terminus is restored from the germline J gene.

What was sequenced was gut tissue. The gene calls are TRBV16 and TRBJ1-4, with D unclear. This sequence was found in a female BALB/c mouse given C57BL/6 T cells with graft-versus-host disease after an allogeneic hematopoietic cell transplant. Here the CDR3 reads CASSPGSNERLFF. The DNA read from the CDR3 is TGTGCAAGCAGCCCAGGCAGCAACGAAAGATTATTT.